This T cell receptor beta chain is drawn from a study of TIL therapy for anti-PD-1-resistant metastatic lung cancer (dated by TCRdb to the early 2020s). About the study as a whole: Enrolled patients had a median age of around 51 years (range about 38-75) and a median tumor PD-L1 proportion score of around 5.9%. Across the cohort, whole-exome sequencing showed a median non-synonymous tumor mutation burden of roughly 1.5 mutations per megabase. Most of the cohort had lung adenocarcinoma, including a few EGFR-mutant tumors and two ALK-rearranged tumors, and half of the patients were either current or former smokers. T cell receptor beta sequencing of tumor and peripheral blood was used to follow clonotypes across the tumor, the expanded TIL product and serial blood samples.

TCR beta CDR3 regions were amplified from genomic DNA by bias-controlled multiplex PCR with the immunoSEQ v3 hsTCRB kit. The TCR libraries were sequenced on an Illumina NextSeq 500 to approximately 1.8 million read pairs for survey level or 5-6 million read pairs for deep level. Per the source publication's procedure: V, D and J genes were assigned, non-productive sequences were removed, and clonality was reported by immunoSEQ Analyzer software. Repertoires were compared using productive Simpson clonality and Morisita overlap index of productive TRB rearrangements between infused TIL and blood. Held by TCRdb, this immuneACCESS table contains in-frame sequences only and omits some clones. Under half of the omission traces to an unresolved V gene where checked; the cause of the rest is unknown. Clone size and the V and J calls come from that table; the DNA yielded D and trimming. Within this sample are tens of thousands of clones, with 55% to 75% of them counted one time only. The ten largest clones add up to 7% to 9% of the sample.

The investigation overall reported the following: Generalizability was limited because the cohort was highly selected, with more treatment-naive, never-smoker and oncogene-addicted patients included than is typical. TIL culture showed high clonal turnover, with many enriched product clones undetected in the baseline tumor, suggesting clonal contraction rather than faithful expansion. The study protocol defined all tumor marker inferences as exploratory. Compared with baseline intratumoral T cells, expanded TIL cultures were more clonal and less diverse (median clonality about 6% vs 30%, p < 0.0001).

Taken from the germline V gene, the CDR1 and CDR2 loops are SQVTM and ANQGSEA. Cut back by 7 bases and 2 bases, the V and J ends lie 12 bases apart. Reading from cysteine to phenylalanine, the CDR3 counts 12 amino acids. The kept DNA is CDR3 alone, 36 bases in frame from the first base. With regard to this clone: Its antigen is unknown. No base-level quality is on record; no much larger clone is a single base apart.

According to the study, the label for this sample's time point signals: pre-treatment sample, taken before nivolumab and TIL therapy. Excised metastases, mostly pleural nodules or supraclavicular lymph nodes, were used as baseline tumor samples and were taken from the same resection from which TIL were grown. Tumors were harvested prior to any PD-1/PD-L1 blockade, after which nivolumab was administered to patients, and lymphodepletion, expanded TIL infusion and IL-2 were given to patients who progressed. Adults with stage 4 NSCLC were enrolled in a dual-center phase I trial from late 2017 to early 2020. Samples came from a single-arm, open-label phase I trial of tumor-infiltrating lymphocyte therapy with nivolumab in advanced non-small cell lung cancer. Portions of each resected tumor were snap-frozen in liquid nitrogen and were stored at -80 degrees C. Tumor regions of interest were selected on H&E sections using laser-capture macrodissection, ground into around 15 mg aliquots, and extracted using Qiagen Allprep kits.

The sequence came from a person aged 25 to 80 with non-small cell lung cancer. The sample consisted of tumor tissue, taken at baseline. This sequence uses TRBV29-1 and TRBJ2-7; the D gene is perhaps TRBD2, on 6 matching bases. The nucleotides read TGCAGCGCCACGGACTACACCTACGAGCAGTACTTC. It encodes CSATDYTYEQYF.